Each of the 5 T cell receptor beta chains below was sequenced from the same sample in a study of identical twins' blood T cells. One entry per CDR3 protein, called by TCRdb with MiXCR from the 5' RACE reads. The table records 350,000 to 400,000 distinct CDR3 sequences, roughly 28% of them present only once. Sequencing was done on a sample of PBMCs. These receptors all stem from a woman aged 18-50 years in good health.

This clonotype turned up a few times. This chain connects TRBV29-1 to TRBJ1-2; D unclear. This CDR3 is 13 amino acids long. In germline, CDR1 is SQVTM, CDR2 ANQGSEA. The V and J ends lost 2 bases and 4 bases respectively, with 11 bases between them. CDR3 nucleotides: TGCAGCGTTGAATTCGGGGTGGGCTATGGCTACACCTTC. Protein product: CSVEFGVGYGYTF.

This clonotype was detected a few times. V gene TRBV20-1 combines with J gene TRBJ2-7, with 11 positions matching TRBD2. With 5 bases clipped from V and 4 bases from J, the junction kept 7 bases outside the gene matches. This CDR3 spans 14 amino acids. CDR1 DFQATT and CDR2 SNEGSKA come from the germline V gene (reference sequence). In DNA form, the CDR3 reads TGCAGTGCTCGAACTAGCGGGAGTAGGTACGAGCAGTACTTC. Translated, it gives CSARTSGSRYEQYF.

This clonotype was observed a handful of times. The chain links TRBV6-1 to TRBJ2-1, with 10 bases fitting TRBD1. Germline loops: CDR1 MNHNS, CDR2 SASEGT. The CDR3 is made up of 16 amino acids. The V gene end was trimmed by 7 bases and the J gene end by 7 bases; junction bases not matched to a gene: 13. CDR3 protein: CASTQRRDRGSNEQFF. The CDR3 coding sequence is TGTGCCAGCACCCAACGGCGGGACAGGGGCTCGAATGAGCAGTTCTTC.

This chain connects TRBV12-3 or TRBV12-4 to TRBJ1-1; D call uncertain. The V and J ends lost 3 bases and 4 bases respectively, with 9 bases between them. This CDR3 region has 13 residues. DNA of the CDR3: TGTGCCAGCAGTTTTCGACTAAGCACTGAAGCTTTCTTT. It is translated as CASSFRLSTEAFF.

J is TRBJ1-2 and V is TRBV27; 9 nucleotides align to TRBD1. With 2 bases clipped from V and 4 bases from J, the junction kept 5 bases outside the gene matches. The CDR3 runs to 15 residues. Germline-derived CDR1 and CDR2 are MNHEY and SMNVEV (reference sequence). The CDR3 loop is CASSLETGGIYGYTF. CDR3 in DNA: TGTGCCAGCAGTTTAGAGACAGGGGGTATCTATGGCTACACCTTC.